The rows below give T cell receptor beta chains drawn from one sample of a study of CD8 T cells in ankylosing spondylitis. MiXCR, applied by TCRdb to the 5' RACE reads, yields one record per CDR3 protein. The sample lists about 190,000 distinct CDR3 sequences; approximately 12% were seen once. The material sequenced was blood, either unsorted or a sorted T cell fraction (not recorded which). The receptors here all came from a female donor with ankylosing spondylitis or in good health (not recorded which). Each CDR3 is given without its conserved first and last residue. A D gene is named only where the DNA matches it firmly. Not every row has a clone size; where given, it reads once, few, many or a size class.

len | abundance | j_gene | d_gene | v_gene | CDR3aa
12 | NA | TRBJ1-2 | NA | TRBV6-5 | ASSYQGLAYGYT
15 | many | TRBJ2-2 | NA | TRBV5-1 | ASTLSVGAEITGELF
12 | many | TRBJ1-3 | NA | TRBV5-6 | ASSLTGAGNTIY
13 | many | TRBJ2-2 | NA | TRBV5-1 | ASSSRSENTGELF
14 | many | TRBJ2-7 | NA | TRBV7-9 | ASSLSQGGTPHEQY
11 | many | TRBJ2-7 | NA | TRBV3-1 | ASSQGQEVEQY
14 | NA | TRBJ2-1 | TRBD2 | TRBV20-1 | SAARTSGSSYNEQF
12 | few | TRBJ1-6 | NA | TRBV20-1 | SARGGGLNSPLH
15 | NA | TRBJ2-1 | NA | TRBV11-2 | ASSPPGRGPSYNEQF
14 | NA | TRBJ2-3 | TRBD2 | TRBV5-6 | ASSGAVAGGTDTQY
11 | NA | TRBJ1-3 | NA | TRBV30 | ACDSRRGNTIY
14 | few | TRBJ1-4 | NA | TRBV7-9 | ASSFKMYREKEKLF
14 | many | TRBJ1-3 | NA | TRBV13 | ASSLGRNPNRYTIY
13 | many | TRBJ1-1 | NA | TRBV18 | ASSPRGESNTEAF
13 | many | TRBJ2-3 | NA | TRBV14 | ASSPRSGHTDTQY
12 | many | TRBJ1-2 | NA | TRBV5-1 | ASSLTDGNYGYT
12 | many | TRBJ1-1 | TRBD1 | TRBV19 | ASSVYHSTGEAF
13 | many | TRBJ2-2 | NA | TRBV15 | ATSRAGAGTGELF
13 | few | TRBJ1-3 | NA | TRBV30 | AWSERGASRNTIY
14 | many | TRBJ1-3 | TRBD1 | TRBV7-2 | ASSLVGQGAGNTIY
15 | many | TRBJ1-3 | NA | TRBV5-1 | ASSLALAASSGNTIY
13 | NA | TRBJ2-3 | NA | TRBV6-2/TRBV6-3 | ASSYPMGSTDTQY
13 | many | TRBJ2-1 | TRBD2 | TRBV20-1 | SARDIERDYNEQF
10 | many | TRBJ1-1 | NA | TRBV27 | ASWGVNTEAF
12 | many | TRBJ1-1 | NA | TRBV5-1 | ASSFGIRGPEAF
11 | many | TRBJ1-2 | NA | TRBV10-3 | AISELGQMGYT
12 | NA | TRBJ1-1 | NA | TRBV7-9 | ASSRDAHGVEAF
10 | many | TRBJ2-2 | NA | TRBV20-1 | SARIASGELF
12 | many | TRBJ1-5 | NA | TRBV20-1 | SASRASVNQPQH
12 | many | TRBJ2-1 | NA | TRBV5-1 | ASNRDHEVREQF
13 | many | TRBJ1-2 | NA | TRBV9 | ASSVETWAPNGYT
12 | many | TRBJ1-2 | NA | TRBV20-1 | SAREGGFNYGYT
15 | many | TRBJ2-4 | NA | TRBV7-8 | ASRAGTLDMTKNIQY
13 | many | TRBJ2-1 | NA | TRBV5-1 | ASSSQLGSYNEQF
10 | few | TRBJ1-5 | NA | TRBV6-2/TRBV6-3 | ASSPQGQPQH
11 | many | TRBJ2-5 | NA | TRBV2 | ASSDGVGETQY
11 | many | TRBJ1-5 | NA | TRBV12-3/TRBV12-4 | ASSRIQLGPQH
13 | NA | TRBJ1-2 | NA | TRBV27 | ASRERSGANYGYT
12 | many | TRBJ1-2 | NA | TRBV14 | ASSQAGRDYGYT
11 | many | TRBJ1-4 | NA | TRBV9 | ASSALLGEKLF